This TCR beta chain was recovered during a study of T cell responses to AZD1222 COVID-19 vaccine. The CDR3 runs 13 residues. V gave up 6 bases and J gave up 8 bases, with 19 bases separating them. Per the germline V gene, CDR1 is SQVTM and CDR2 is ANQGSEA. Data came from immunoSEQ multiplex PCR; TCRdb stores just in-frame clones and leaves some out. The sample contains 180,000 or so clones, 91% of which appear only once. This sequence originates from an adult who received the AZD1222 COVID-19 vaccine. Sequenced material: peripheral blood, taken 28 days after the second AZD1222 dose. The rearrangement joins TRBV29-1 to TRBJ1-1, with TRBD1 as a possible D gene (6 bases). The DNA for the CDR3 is TGCAGCGTCGCATTTTGGGGGGGCGGCGAAGCTTTCTTT. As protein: CSVAFWGGGEAFF.